The 13 T cell receptor beta chains below come from one sample, sequenced in a study of blood T cells in healthy people across ages. A sample-barcoded 5' primer and a J-beta primer mix were used in a second PCR of roughly 6 to 12 cycles. TCRdb reprocessed the 5' RACE reads via MiXCR and lists one record per CDR3 protein. The sample includes 710,000 or so distinct CDR3 sequences, approximately 31% of them seen just once. Sequencing input: blood. Source of these receptors: a woman aged 80 or older in good health.

This clonotype was counted at least ten times. The CDR3 coding sequence is TGCAGTGCTCGACCGTATTCGGAGACCCAGTACTTC. It encodes CSARPYSETQYF. This chain uses TRBV20-1 with TRBJ2-5, with D uncertain. The CDR3 has 12 residues. The V end lost 5 bases, the J end lost 5 bases, and 12 bases lay between the germline ends. Germline CDR1 DFQATT, CDR2 SNEGSKA (reference sequence).

At least ten counts were recorded for this clonotype. The J gene is TRBJ2-1, the V gene TRBV27; D could derive from TRBD1 or TRBD2 (5 bases each). The germline V gene has CDR1 MNHEY and CDR2 SMNVEV (reference sequence). V was trimmed by 4 bases and J by 8 bases, leaving 12 bases between them. The CDR3 totals 13 residues. The CDR3 DNA reads TGTGCCAGCAGTTCCTACCGGGGCGATGAGCAGTTCTTC. It codes for CASSSYRGDEQFF.

The rearrangement uses TRBV9 and TRBJ2-3, with a tentative D call TRBD2 (7 bases). Germline CDR1 and CDR2: SGDLS and YYNGEE. Trimming removed 0 bases from V and 6 bases from J, with 14 bases in between. CDR3 length equals 15 residues. CDR3 amino acids: CASSVGGGADDTQYF. The CDR3 nucleotides read TGTGCCAGCAGCGTAGGTGGGGGGGCCGATGATACGCAGTATTTT.

This clonotype was recorded many times. CDR3 nucleotide sequence: TGTGCCAGCAGCATTACGGGGGGGACCTACAATGAGCAGTTCTTC. This gives the protein CASSITGGTYNEQFF. The rearrangement joins TRBV3-1 to TRBJ2-1, with 8 bases that match TRBD2. V gave up 5 bases and J gave up 2 bases; unmatched junction bases: 5. Germline loops: CDR1 LGHDT, CDR2 YNNKEL (reference sequence). CDR3 length equals 15 residues.

This clonotype was seen at least ten times. The rearrangement uses TRBV20-1 and TRBJ2-1, with TRBD1 matching 9 bases. The CDR3 is 15 amino acids. Germline-derived CDR1 and CDR2 are DFQATT and SNEGSKA (reference sequence). V was pared by 6 bases and J by 4 bases, with 10 bases of the junction left unmatched. The CDR3 bases are TGCAGTGCGCAGTTCCGGGACAGGGTGTACAATGAGCAGTTCTTC. It yields the protein CSAQFRDRVYNEQFF.

The gene calls are TRBV5-4 and TRBJ1-1, with 7 bases fitting TRBD1. The CDR3 runs to 14 residues. V shed 4 bases and J 4 bases; nucleotides not matched to a gene: 7. CDR1 and CDR2 from the germline V gene are SGHNT and YYREEE (reference sequence). The CDR3 reads CASSINRGGTEAFF. The DNA for the CDR3 is TGTGCCAGCAGCATTAACAGGGGTGGCACTGAAGCTTTCTTT.

Regarding this clonotype: This could be a read error, since a much larger clone is one nucleotide away. The gene calls are TRBV20-1 and TRBJ2-4, with 9 bases matching TRBD1. CDR1 DFQATT and CDR2 SNEGSKA come from the germline V gene (reference sequence). The CDR3 sequence is 14 residues long. After removal of 3 bases from V and 8 bases from J, the junction contained 8 bases not matched to a gene. CDR3 residues: CSARRGTGMYIQYF. The DNA of the CDR3 is TGCAGTGCTAGGAGAGGGACAGGGATGTACATTCAGTACTTC.

This chain joins TRBV30 and TRBJ1-2, with D unresolved. Germline V gene data show CDR1 as GTSNPN and CDR2 as SVGIG (reference sequence). The CDR3 contains 10 residues. V was shortened by 5 bases and J by 8 bases, with 9 bases between the two germline ends. CDR3 sequence reads: CAWGVGGYTF. CDR3 coding DNA: TGTGCCTGGGGGGTAGGGGGCTACACCTTC. Complete variable domain (other parts from reference TRBV30 and TRBJ1-2): SQTIHQWPATLVQPVGSPLSLECTVEGTSNPNLYWYRQAAGRGLQLLFYSVGIGQISSEVPQNLSASRPQDRQFILSSKKLLLSDSGFYLCAWGVGGYTFGSGTRLTVV.

This clonotype was picked up a small number of times. The J gene is TRBJ2-7, the V gene TRBV4-3, with D perhaps TRBD1 or TRBD2 (5 bases each). Trimming took off 0 bases at V and 4 bases at J, with 10 bases between the two ends. The CDR3 totals 14 residues. Germline CDR1 is LGHNA and CDR2 is YSLEER. The CDR3, as DNA: TGCGCCAGCAGCCAAGAGAGGGCAGGGTACGAGCAGTACTTC. As protein: CASSQERAGYEQYF.

The sample holds many counts of this clonotype. Here the CDR3 DNA reads TGCAGCGGAGATATGTGGGGGGGAGAGACCCAGTACTTC. Translated: CSGDMWGGETQYF. V gene TRBV29-1 combines with J gene TRBJ2-7, with 7 bases aligning to TRBD2. TRBJ2-5 explains the end of the DNA better; the J call may be wrong. The CDR3 loop spans 13 amino acids. CDR1 and CDR2 (germline): SQVTM, ANQGSEA.

There are many counts of this clonotype. V and J are TRBV20-1 and TRBJ1-2; D unresolved. CDR3 length: 12 amino acids. CDR1 and CDR2 (germline): DFQATT, SNEGSKA (reference sequence). V dropped 0 bases and J dropped 6 bases, with 8 bases sitting between them. The chain's CDR3 is CSAREGGHGYTF. CDR3 in DNA: TGCAGTGCTAGAGAGGGAGGGCATGGCTACACCTTC.

This clonotype showed up just a few times. This may be a read error: a much more frequent sequence differs by one nucleotide. This rearrangement joins TRBV5-1 to TRBJ2-7; D remains ambiguous. CDR3 length equals 16 residues. From germline, CDR1 is SGHRS and CDR2 YFSETQ. With 0 bases removed from V and 7 bases from J, the gap between germline ends came to 20 bases. The CDR3 sequence: CASSLDSERAYNEQYF. Here the CDR3 DNA reads TGCGCCAGCAGCTTGGACTCTGAAAGGGCCTACAATGAGCAGTACTTC.

This clonotype occurred many times. V usage is TRBV6-1 and J usage is TRBJ2-3; tentatively, D is TRBD1 or TRBD2 (5 bases each). Germline loops: CDR1 MNHNS, CDR2 SASEGT. V was clipped by 2 bases and J by 2 bases, with 11 bases between them. The CDR3 consists of 15 residues. The CDR3 loop reads CASSELPGTTDTQYF. The DNA of the CDR3 is TGTGCCAGCAGTGAACTCCCAGGGACCACAGATACGCAGTATTTT.